The next 7 T cell receptor beta chains were all read from a single sample in a study of blood T cells in healthy people across ages. Then a second PCR, running roughly 7 to 11 cycles, was carried out with a sample-barcoded 5' primer and a J-beta primer mix. TCRdb analysed the 5' RACE reads with MiXCR anew, one entry per CDR3 protein. Of about 1.6 million distinct CDR3 sequences listed, 30% to 40% are singletons. What was sequenced was blood. Receptors were obtained from a woman in her twenties or thirties in good health.

This clonotype was seen a few times. The chain employs TRBV7-2 and TRBJ2-3; the match to TRBD2 covers 9 bases. CDR1 and CDR2 (germline): SGHTA, FQGNSA. This CDR3 is 16 amino acids long. Trimming cost V 5 bases and J 3 bases; bases outside gene matches: 9. CDR3 amino acids: CASSLTGLAKTDTQYF. DNA of the CDR3: TGTGCCAGCAGCCTCACGGGACTAGCCAAGACAGATACGCAGTATTTT.

The chain has TRBV7-6 and TRBJ2-1; 8 nucleotides match TRBD2. Per the germline V gene, CDR1 is SGHVS and CDR2 is FNYEAQ. V shed 5 bases and J 0 bases; nucleotides not matched to a gene: 9. The CDR3 spans 17 residues. The CDR3 DNA reads TGTGCCAGCAGCCCGAGCGGGGGCGGGAGCTCCTACAATGAGCAGTTCTTC. Translating it yields CASSPSGGGSSYNEQFF.

This sequence joins TRBV5-5 and TRBJ1-5, with D perhaps matching TRBD1 (5 bases). CDR3 size: 13 residues. In germline, CDR1 is SGHKS, CDR2 YYEKEE (reference sequence). The V end lost 7 bases, the J end lost 7 bases, and 15 bases lay between the germline ends. The CDR3 here is CASGSGPTQPQHF. The CDR3 coding sequence is TGTGCCAGCGGCTCGGGACCCACCCAGCCCCAGCATTTT.

This sequence joins TRBV10-3 and TRBJ2-7; no clear D. The V end lost 2 bases, the J end lost 7 bases, and 6 bases lay between the germline ends. Germline CDR1 ENHRY, CDR2 SYGVKD. The CDR3 spans 11 residues. The CDR3 here is CAISERTEQYF. As DNA, the CDR3 is TGTGCCATCAGTGAGCGGACGGAGCAGTACTTC.

This clonotype was recorded at least ten times. The V gene is TRBV27, the J gene TRBJ2-7; D is unclear. V gave up 2 bases and J gave up 5 bases, with 10 bases separating them. Germline lookup yields CDR1 MNHEY and CDR2 SMNVEV (reference sequence). The CDR3 runs to 13 residues. This CDR3 is CASSLSSRNEQYF. The CDR3 coding sequence is TGTGCCAGCAGTTTAAGCAGCCGGAACGAGCAGTACTTC.

This clonotype occurred a few times. The rearrangement joins TRBV6-1 to TRBJ2-5; possible D gene TRBD2, 6 bases. Trimming stripped 6 bases from V and 5 bases from J, with 16 bases between. Germline V CDR1 and CDR2: MNHNS, SASEGT. CDR3 length: 14 amino acids. The CDR3 bases are TGTGCCAGCAGCGTCCTGGGGGGAAGGGAGACCCAGTACTTC. Amino acid sequence: CASSVLGGRETQYF.

The chain employs TRBV5-1 and TRBJ2-5; TRBD1 or TRBD2 may be the D gene (5 bases each). Trimming cost V 4 bases and J 4 bases, with 14 bases left between them. CDR3 length: 14 amino acids. Germline CDR1 is SGHRS and CDR2 is YFSETQ. The CDR3 bases are TGCGCCAGCAGCCAACAGGTGGGGGTAGAGACCCAGTACTTC. This gives the protein CASSQQVGVETQYF.